The 15 T cell receptor beta chains reported below all come from one sample, sequenced in a study of CD8 T cells in Susac syndrome. RNA was extracted with the RNeasy kit, and a quantity of about 0.45 to 1 ug was reverse transcribed using random hexamers. TCRdb re-called the immunoSEQ multiplex PCR reads through MiXCR, storing one row per CDR3 protein. The sample gives under 150,000 distinct CDR3 sequences, around 95% of which show up once; over 0.075% is in the top ten. The sample was CD4+ T cells from PBMCs. The source of these receptors is a human donor with Susac syndrome.

The chain joins TRBV25-1 to TRBJ2-1; TRBD2 might be the D (5 bases). V gave up 11 bases and J gave up 7 bases, with 18 bases separating them. The CDR3 is made up of 13 amino acids. Germline V gene sequence: CDR1 MGHDK, CDR2 SYGVNS. CDR3 residues: CAVQDHLANEQFF. In DNA form, the CDR3 reads TGTGCCGTTCAGGACCATTTAGCGAATGAGCAGTTCTTC.

The rearrangement uses TRBV28 and TRBJ2-7; 12 positions match TRBD1. The V segment lost 6 bases and the J segment 6 bases; nucleotides outside the gene matches: 9. The CDR3 is 15 amino acids. Per the germline V gene, CDR1 is MDHEN and CDR2 is SYDVKM. CDR3 loop: CASSHSGTGGLEQYF. CDR3 DNA sequence: TGTGCCAGCAGCCATTCCGGGACAGGGGGCCTCGAGCAGTACTTC.

The V and J genes are TRBV20-1 and TRBJ1-5, with a weak D call TRBD1 (6 bases). CDR1 and CDR2 (germline): DFQATT, SNEGSKA (reference sequence). The V end lost 3 bases, the J end lost 5 bases, and 11 bases lay between the germline ends. CDR3 size: 13 residues. The DNA for the CDR3 is TGCAGTGCTAGGGCGGCAGGGGATCAGCCCCAGCATTTT. Residues: CSARAAGDQPQHF.

This clonotype was seen just once. J is TRBJ1-5 and V is TRBV27; 7 bases map to TRBD1. V dropped 5 bases and J dropped 7; count of bases not matched to a gene: 8. The CDR3 totals 14 residues. Germline CDR1 and CDR2: MNHEY and SMNVEV (reference sequence). The CDR3 here is CASSLDRARQPQHF. CDR3 sequence (DNA): TGTGCCAGCAGTCTAGACAGGGCAAGACAGCCCCAGCATTTT.

This chain links TRBV28 with TRBJ2-3; D is undetermined. Germline CDR1 MDHEN, CDR2 SYDVKM. This CDR3 has 12 residues. Trimming took off 6 bases at V and 7 bases at J, with 11 bases between the two ends. This CDR3 reads CASSPPVNTQYF. The CDR3 DNA follows: TGTGCCAGCAGCCCCCCCGTGAATACGCAGTATTTT.

V is TRBV7-2 and J is TRBJ1-1, with D possibly being TRBD1 (6 bases). The CDR3 spans 14 residues. V was pared by 5 bases and J by 4 bases, with 14 bases between. CDR1 is SGHTA, CDR2 FQGNSA, per germline. The CDR3 region is CASSPQGRSTEAFF. CDR3 in DNA: TGTGCCAGCAGCCCCCAGGGGAGGTCCACTGAAGCTTTCTTT.

V usage is TRBV25-1 and J usage is TRBJ2-7; D not certain. The CDR3 extends over 13 amino acids. Trimming stripped 5 bases from V and 2 bases from J, with 10 bases between. Germline CDR1 reads MGHDK; CDR2 reads SYGVNS. CDR3 region: CASSIGSAYEQYF. The CDR3, as DNA: TGTGCCAGCAGTATCGGTTCTGCCTACGAGCAGTACTTC.

The V call is TRBV3-1, the J call TRBJ2-7; 7 bases agree with TRBD1. CDR3 length: 13 amino acids. V lost 6 bases, J lost 2 bases, and 4 bases stayed unmatched. The germline V gene encodes CDR1 LGHDT and CDR2 YNNKEL (reference sequence). The CDR3 is CASRPGTAYEQYF. CDR3 in DNA: TGTGCCAGCAGACCCGGGACAGCCTACGAGCAGTACTTC.

J is TRBJ2-7 and V is TRBV11-2; maybe TRBD1 (7 bases). The CDR3 is 14 amino acids. V was cut by 5 bases and J by 2 bases, with 13 bases left in between. Germline CDR1 reads SGHAT; CDR2 reads FQNNGV. CDR3 sequence (DNA): TGTGCCAGCAGCCGCGGGACAGCAACCTACGAGCAGTACTTC. Translating gives CASSRGTATYEQYF.

This chain joins TRBV18 and TRBJ2-7; possible D gene TRBD2, 6 bases. The CDR3 runs 15 residues. V lost 2 bases and J lost 5, with 16 bases in between. CDR1 is KGHSH, CDR2 LQKENI, per germline. The CDR3 sequence is CASSPVFPSEDEQYF. The CDR3 DNA follows: TGTGCCAGCTCACCAGTGTTTCCTAGCGAAGACGAGCAGTACTTC. Complete variable domain (other parts from reference TRBV18 and TRBJ2-7): NAGVMQNPRHLVRRRGQEARLRCSPMKGHSHVYWYRQLPEEGLKFMVYLQKENIIDESGMPKERFSAEFPKEGPSILRIQQVVRGDSAAYFCASSPVFPSEDEQYFGPGTRLTVT.

The CDR3 spells CASSHRDRAFYGYTF. The CDR3 DNA is TGTGCCAGCAGCCATCGGGACAGGGCGTTCTATGGCTACACCTTC. The genes are TRBV3-1 and TRBJ1-2, with TRBD1 matching over 9 bases. The ends lost 3 bases at V and 4 bases at J; junction bases unmatched: 6. The CDR3 runs to 15 residues. In germline, CDR1 is LGHDT, CDR2 YNNKEL (reference sequence).

The rearrangement links TRBV3-1 to TRBJ1-2, with D maybe TRBD1 (5 bases). The CDR3 runs to 14 residues. Germline-derived CDR1 and CDR2 are LGHDT and YNNKEL (reference sequence). Trimming removed 4 bases at V and 7 bases at J, with 16 bases between. CDR3 residues: CASSRYRGRLGYTF. The DNA for the CDR3 is TGTGCCAGCAGCCGGTATCGGGGGAGACTTGGCTACACCTTC. The entire variable domain, with the rest obtained from reference TRBV3-1 and TRBJ1-2, is as follows: DTAVSQTPKYLVTQMGNDKSIKCEQNLGHDTMYWYKQDSKKFLKIMFSYNNKELIINETVPNRFSPKSPDKAHLNLHINSLELGDSAVYFCASSRYRGRLGYTFGSGTRLTVV.

The J gene is TRBJ2-3, the V gene TRBV7-2; no definite D call. CDR3 length: 15 residues. Germline V gene lookup returns CDR1 SGHTA and CDR2 FQGNSA. V lost 2 bases, J lost 2 bases, and 11 bases lay in between. The CDR3 nucleotides are TGTGCCAGCAGCTTATCCACCGGGCCCACAGATACGCAGTATTTT. It encodes CASSLSTGPTDTQYF.

The chain joins TRBV24-1 to TRBJ2-3, with no clear D. Trimming stripped 4 bases from V and 6 bases from J, with 7 bases between. The CDR3 is 12 residues long. The germline gives CDR1 KGHDR, CDR2 SFDVKD. CDR3 nucleotide sequence: TGTGCCACCAGTGACTCCGGGGATACGCAGTATTTT. This gives the protein CATSDSGDTQYF.

The chain carries TRBV5-1 and TRBJ1-4, with D possibly being TRBD1 (5 bases). V was shortened by 4 bases and J by 11 bases, with 18 bases between the two germline ends. The length of the CDR3 is 14 residues. Germline V CDR1 and CDR2: SGHRS, YFSETQ. CDR3 nucleotides: TGCGCCAGCAGCGGAGACAGTTCGGGTAGCAAACTGTTTTTT. Amino acids: CASSGDSSGSKLFF.